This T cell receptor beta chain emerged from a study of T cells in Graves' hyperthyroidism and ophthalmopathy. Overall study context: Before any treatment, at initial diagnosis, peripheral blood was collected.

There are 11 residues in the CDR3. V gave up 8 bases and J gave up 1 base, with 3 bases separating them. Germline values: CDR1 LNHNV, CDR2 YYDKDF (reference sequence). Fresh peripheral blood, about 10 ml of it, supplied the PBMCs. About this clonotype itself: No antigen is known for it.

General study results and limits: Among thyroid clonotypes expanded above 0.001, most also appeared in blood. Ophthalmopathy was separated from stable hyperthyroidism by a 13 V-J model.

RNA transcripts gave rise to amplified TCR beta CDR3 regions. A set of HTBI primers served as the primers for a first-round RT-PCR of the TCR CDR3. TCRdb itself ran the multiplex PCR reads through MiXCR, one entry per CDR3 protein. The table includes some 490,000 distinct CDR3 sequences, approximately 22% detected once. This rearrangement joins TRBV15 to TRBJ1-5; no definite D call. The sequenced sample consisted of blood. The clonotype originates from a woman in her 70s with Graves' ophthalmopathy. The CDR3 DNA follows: TGTGCCACCGGGAGCAATCAGCCCCAGCATTTT. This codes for CATGSNQPQHF.